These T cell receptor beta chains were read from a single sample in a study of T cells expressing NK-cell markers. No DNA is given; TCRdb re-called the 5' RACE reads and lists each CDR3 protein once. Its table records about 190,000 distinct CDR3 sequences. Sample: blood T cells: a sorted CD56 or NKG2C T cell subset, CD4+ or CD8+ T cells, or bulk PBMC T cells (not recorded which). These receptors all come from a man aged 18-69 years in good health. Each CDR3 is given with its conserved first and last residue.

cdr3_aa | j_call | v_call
CASSLDSGFSYEQYF | TRBJ2-7 | TRBV11-3
CASSLGTPLGAGELFF | TRBJ2-2 | TRBV5-5
CASSVGAGLAGGPPGTQYF | TRBJ2-5 | TRBV9
CASRGDRGREQYF | TRBJ2-7 | TRBV7-9
CASTNDLAGEQYF | TRBJ2-7 | TRBV19
CASSPESPFSGNTIYF | TRBJ1-3 | TRBV3-1
CASSSGLAGGPADTQYF | TRBJ2-3 | TRBV27
CASSYNGGGGNTDTQYF | TRBJ2-3 | TRBV6-5
CASRRAGTSGSYEQYF | TRBJ2-7 | TRBV7-9
CASRAYWDRGADNEQFF | TRBJ2-1 | TRBV5-6
CSVEGGLDYGYTF | TRBJ1-2 | TRBV29-1
CASSQPGIYNEQFF | TRBJ2-1 | TRBV14
CATSSRLAGGPHEQYF | TRBJ2-7 | TRBV15
CSVRDGSRALHF | TRBJ1-6 | TRBV29-1
CASSLYPRLFF | TRBJ2-2 | TRBV11-2
CATSAGQENTEAFF | TRBJ1-1 | TRBV24-1
CASSLFQNPQETQYF | TRBJ2-5 | TRBV5-1
CASSEGAYYEQYF | TRBJ2-7 | TRBV2
CASSQEGHRYEQYF | TRBJ2-7 | TRBV3-1
CASSPGTGVSTEAFF | TRBJ1-1 | TRBV2
CASSDSGVRETQYF | TRBJ2-5 | TRBV2
CASSPTRARGGDTQYF | TRBJ2-3 | TRBV11-2
CVDTTDPRHSTDTQYF | TRBJ2-3 | TRBV10-2
CASSFGQYSGNTIYF | TRBJ1-3 | TRBV5-5
CATSRNLGDQETQYF | TRBJ2-5 | TRBV15
CASSVAGGTSTDTQYF | TRBJ2-3 | TRBV9
CASSQEALGVLNYGYTF | TRBJ1-2 | TRBV4-2
CASSLRAGGYEQYF | TRBJ2-7 | TRBV4-1
CASSITRYYEQYF | TRBJ2-7 | TRBV11-1
CASSLGSGGFKETQYF | TRBJ2-5 | TRBV11-3
CAIPRLAGAREQFF | TRBJ2-1 | TRBV6-1
CASSPLPPPGRDTQYF | TRBJ2-3 | TRBV6-1
CASPPWTAIEQYF | TRBJ2-7 | TRBV7-9
CASSLSDSMNTEAFF | TRBJ1-1 | TRBV5-6
CASSEVGGYQPQHF | TRBJ1-5 | TRBV7-8
CSATDLKSGHEQYF | TRBJ2-7 | TRBV20-1